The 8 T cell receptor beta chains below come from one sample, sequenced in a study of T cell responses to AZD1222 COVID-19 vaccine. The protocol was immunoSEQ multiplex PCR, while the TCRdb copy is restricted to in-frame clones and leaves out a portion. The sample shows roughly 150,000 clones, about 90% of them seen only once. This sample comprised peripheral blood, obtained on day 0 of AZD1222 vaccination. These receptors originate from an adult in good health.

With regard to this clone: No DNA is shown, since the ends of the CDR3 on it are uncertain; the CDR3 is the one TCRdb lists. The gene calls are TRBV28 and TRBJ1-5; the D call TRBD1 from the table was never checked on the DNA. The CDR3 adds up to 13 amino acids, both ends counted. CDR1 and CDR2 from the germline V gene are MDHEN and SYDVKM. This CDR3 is CASILAWNQPQHF.

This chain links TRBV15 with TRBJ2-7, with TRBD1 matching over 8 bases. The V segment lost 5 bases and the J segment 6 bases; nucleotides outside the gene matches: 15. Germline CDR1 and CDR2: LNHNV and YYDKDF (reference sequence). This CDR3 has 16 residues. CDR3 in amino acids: CATSGRLTGEGSEQYF. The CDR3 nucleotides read TGTGCCACCAGCGGACGATTGACAGGGGAAGGGTCCGAGCAGTACTTC.

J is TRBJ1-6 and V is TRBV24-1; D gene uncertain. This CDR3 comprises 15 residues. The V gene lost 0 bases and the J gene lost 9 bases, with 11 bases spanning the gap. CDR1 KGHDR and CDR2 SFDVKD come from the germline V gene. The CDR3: CATSDLAGGSSPLHF. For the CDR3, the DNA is TGTGCCACCAGTGATTTGGCAGGCGGTAGTTCACCCCTCCACTTT.

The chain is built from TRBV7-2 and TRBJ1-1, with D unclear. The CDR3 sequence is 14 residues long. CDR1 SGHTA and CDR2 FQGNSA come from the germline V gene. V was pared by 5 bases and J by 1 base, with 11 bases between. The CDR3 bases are TGTGCCAGCAGCCAAAGAACGGCGAACACTGAAGCTTTCTTT. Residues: CASSQRTANTEAFF.

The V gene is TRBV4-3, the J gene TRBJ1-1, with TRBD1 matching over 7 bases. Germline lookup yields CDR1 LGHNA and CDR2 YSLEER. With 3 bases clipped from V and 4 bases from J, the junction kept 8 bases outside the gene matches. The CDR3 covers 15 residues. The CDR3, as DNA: TGCGCCAGCAGCCAGGACCGGGACAGAAGCACTGAAGCTTTCTTT. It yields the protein CASSQDRDRSTEAFF.

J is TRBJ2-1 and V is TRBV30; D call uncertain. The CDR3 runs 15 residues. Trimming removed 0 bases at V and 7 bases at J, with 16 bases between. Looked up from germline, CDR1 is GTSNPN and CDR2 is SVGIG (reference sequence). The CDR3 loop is CAWSVGLERRNEQFF. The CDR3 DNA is TGTGCCTGGAGTGTAGGGCTAGAACGACGTAATGAGCAGTTCTTC. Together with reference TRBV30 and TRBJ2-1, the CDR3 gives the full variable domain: SQTIHQWPATLVQPVGSPLSLECTVEGTSNPNLYWYRQAAGRGLQLLFYSVGIGQISSEVPQNLSASRPQDRQFILSSKKLLLSDSGFYLCAWSVGLERRNEQFFGPGTRLTVL.

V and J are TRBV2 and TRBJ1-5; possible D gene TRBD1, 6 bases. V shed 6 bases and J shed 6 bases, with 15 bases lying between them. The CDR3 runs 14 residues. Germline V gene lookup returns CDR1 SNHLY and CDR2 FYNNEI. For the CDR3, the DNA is TGTGCCAGCAGACTGGGACAAACGGGTCAGCCCCAGCATTTT. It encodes CASRLGQTGQPQHF.

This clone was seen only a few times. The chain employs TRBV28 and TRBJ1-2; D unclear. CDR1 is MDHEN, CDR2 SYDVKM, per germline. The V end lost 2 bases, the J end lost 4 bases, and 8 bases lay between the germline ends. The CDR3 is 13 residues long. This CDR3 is CASSLRGPYGYTF. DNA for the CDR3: TGTGCCAGCAGTTTACGAGGGCCCTATGGCTACACCTTC.